This T cell receptor beta chain derives from a study of vaccination and CD4 T cells after COVID-19. About this clonotype: The antigen is not known.

Sequenced with the Oncomine TCR Beta short-read assay was DNA taken from cultured CD4+ T cells. Each CDR3 protein gets one entry after TCRdb re-called the PCR reads with MiXCR. Among 14,000 to 15,000 distinct CDR3 sequences, around half were seen once, and the ten largest hold roughly 7.6%. The CDR3 consists of 14 residues. Trimming took 6 bases from V and 0 from J, leaving 11 bases between them. Per germline, CDR1 MNHEY and CDR2 SMNVEV (reference sequence). The treatment here: roughly ten-day PBMC culture with coronavirus spike peptide pools or control peptides (ViraFEST assay). This receptor was obtained from a human donor who had recovered from COVID-19. Sequencing was done on a sample of CD4+ T cells from blood, cultured in vitro. This chain connects TRBV27 to TRBJ1-2, with D possibly being TRBD1 (5 bases). CDR3 in DNA: TGTGCCAGCAGCTCCTTGACAGCTAACTATGGCTACACCTTC. Protein sequence: CASSSLTANYGYTF.